The 28 T cell receptor beta chains reported below all come from one sample, sequenced in a study of shared clonotypes between healthy human individuals. Data came from immunoSEQ multiplex PCR; TCRdb stores just in-frame clones and leaves some out. The sample has some 980,000 clones; approximately 76% are singletons. Sequences were obtained from memory CD4+ T cells sorted from blood. Documented subset: CD45RA-negative fraction. The receptors stem from a man between 18 and 35 years old in good health.

V is TRBV7-8 and J is TRBJ2-3, with 8 bases lining up with TRBD1. The V gene's germline CDR1 is SGHVS and CDR2 FQNEAQ. With V trimmed by 5 bases and J by 4 bases, 8 bases remained unmatched. CDR3 length: 15 residues. The CDR3 nucleotides read TGTGCCAGCAGCAGCAGGGGGCAGCGCGCAGATACGCAGTATTTT. Its translation is CASSSRGQRADTQYF.

The V call is TRBV6-1, the J call TRBJ1-6, with 7 bases aligning to TRBD1. CDR1 is MNHNS and CDR2 is SASEGT in the germline V gene. The CDR3 has 13 residues. Trimming at V came to 7 bases and at J to 9 bases, leaving 6 bases not matched to a gene. CDR3 nucleotide sequence: TGTGCCAGCAACAGGGGACTTGGTTCACCCCTCCACTTT. This translates into CASNRGLGSPLHF.

The rearrangement links TRBV5-8 to TRBJ2-1, with 11 bases aligning to TRBD1. The germline gives CDR1 SGHTS, CDR2 YDEGEE. The CDR3 sequence is 15 residues long. V was pared by 7 bases and J by 5 bases, with 8 bases of the junction left unmatched. In nucleotides, the CDR3 is TGTGCCAGCGAAAAAGGGACAGGGGGGCACAATGAGCAGTTCTTC. This codes for CASEKGTGGHNEQFF.

V is TRBV18 and J is TRBJ2-7; a possible D gene is TRBD2 (5 bases). V was clipped by 6 bases and J by 7 bases, with 19 bases between them. Germline V gene data show CDR1 as KGHSH and CDR2 as LQKENI. The CDR3 spans 14 residues. The CDR3, as DNA: TGTGCCAGCTCTACCTCGCTAGCTGTGGGGGAGCAGTACTTC. The encoded protein is CASSTSLAVGEQYF.

This rearrangement joins TRBV27 to TRBJ2-7, with 11 bases lining up with TRBD1. The CDR3 sequence is 14 residues long. Unmatched junction bases numbered 5, after V lost 5 bases and J lost 5 bases. Germline V gene lookup returns CDR1 MNHEY and CDR2 SMNVEV (reference sequence). In DNA, the CDR3 is TGTGCCAGCAGTGCCGGACAGGGGGCAAACGAGCAGTACTTC. It yields the protein CASSAGQGANEQYF.

This chain uses TRBV5-1 with TRBJ2-1, with 10 bases lining up with TRBD1. CDR3 length: 14 residues. The V segment lost 3 bases and the J segment 7 bases; nucleotides outside the gene matches: 4. Germline V CDR1 and CDR2: SGHRS, YFSETQ. CDR3 sequence (DNA): TGCGCCAGCAGCTACGGACAGGGGGTGAATGAGCAGTTCTTC. Its protein is CASSYGQGVNEQFF.

The V gene is TRBV29-1, the J gene TRBJ1-3; D gene ambiguous. The CDR3 has 13 residues. Germline loops: CDR1 SQVTM, CDR2 ANQGSEA. V dropped 5 bases and J dropped 0 bases, with 8 bases sitting between them. CDR3 sequence reads: CSVSPGSGNTIYF. The CDR3 DNA reads TGCAGCGTTTCTCCGGGCTCTGGAAACACCATATATTTT.

This chain links TRBV29-1 with TRBJ2-7; TRBD1 is a possible D gene (6 bases). V dropped 3 bases and J dropped 1 base, with 10 bases sitting between them. The CDR3 sequence is 13 residues long. Germline CDR1 SQVTM, CDR2 ANQGSEA. The CDR3 here is CSVDTRGSYEQYF. CDR3 in DNA: TGCAGCGTTGATACCAGGGGTTCCTACGAGCAGTACTTC.

The V and J genes are TRBV19 and TRBJ1-1, with D perhaps TRBD1 (5 bases). Germline lookup yields CDR1 LNHDA and CDR2 SQIVND (reference sequence). This CDR3 spans 13 amino acids. Trimming left V 7 bases short and J 5 bases short, with 14 bases between. The chain's CDR3 is CASTAGMGTEAFF. CDR3 nucleotide sequence: TGTGCCAGTACGGCAGGGATGGGTACTGAAGCTTTCTTT.

This clone has only one observation. V gene TRBV11-1 combines with J gene TRBJ1-6; D gene unclear. Trimming left V 5 bases short and J 10 bases short, with 9 bases between. The CDR3 is made up of 12 amino acids. Germline V gives CDR1 SGHAT, CDR2 FQDESV (reference sequence). The CDR3 is CASSQEASPLHF. DNA of the CDR3: TGTGCCAGCAGCCAGGAGGCCTCACCCCTCCACTTT.

This clone was counted between two and nine times. This rearrangement joins TRBV5-6 to TRBJ2-5, with D possibly TRBD1 on 6 matching bases. The CDR3 consists of 14 residues. The germline CDR1 and CDR2 sequences are SGHDT and YYEEEE. V shed 3 bases and J shed 5 bases, with 14 bases lying between them. CDR3 protein: CASSSVQGAETQYF. As DNA, the CDR3 is TGTGCCAGCAGCTCTGTACAGGGCGCGGAGACCCAGTACTTC.

This clone showed up just a few times. The chain uses TRBV19 and TRBJ2-1, with a tentative D call TRBD2 (5 bases). Trimming left V 4 bases short and J 3 bases short, with 13 bases between. The CDR3 totals 15 residues. Germline CDR1 LNHDA, CDR2 SQIVND (reference sequence). CDR3 bases: TGTGCCAGTAGTACAGAGGGAGCCGTCTACAATGAGCAGTTCTTC. Protein product: CASSTEGAVYNEQFF.

A word on this clone: Other DNA sequences from this sample encode an identical CDR3 as well. The chain has TRBV5-1 and TRBJ2-2, with 10 positions matching TRBD1. Per germline, CDR1 SGHRS and CDR2 YFSETQ. The J segment lost 8 bases and the V segment lost 0 bases, leaving 7 bases of the junction unmatched. CDR3 length: 16 amino acids. Written as DNA, the CDR3 is TGCGCCAGCAGCTTGGGACAGGGGGCAAGGTCTGGGGAGCTGTTTTTT. It specifies CASSLGQGARSGELFF.

This clone was seen once. The chain employs TRBV10-3 and TRBJ2-5; 10 bases are shared with TRBD2. Germline values: CDR1 ENHRY, CDR2 SYGVKD. The CDR3 is made up of 13 amino acids. V lost 8 bases and J lost 4; bases outside the gene matches: 4. For the CDR3, the DNA is TGTGCCATCGGCCCTAGCGGGGGAGAGACCCAGTACTTC. Translation gives CAIGPSGGETQYF.

V gene TRBV7-9 combines with J gene TRBJ2-2; D may be TRBD1 (5 bases). V was shortened by 0 bases and J by 8 bases, with 10 bases between the two germline ends. The CDR3 has 14 amino acids. Germline V gives CDR1 SEHNR, CDR2 FQNEAQ (reference sequence). CDR3 in DNA: TGTGCCAGCAGCTTAGCCCAGGGCGCAGGGGAGCTGTTTTTT. As protein: CASSLAQGAGELFF.

The chain carries TRBV27 and TRBJ1-6; tentatively, D is TRBD1 (5 bases). Deletions cut 2 bases from V and 15 bases from J, with 8 bases between. This CDR3 is 11 amino acids long. Germline CDR1 MNHEY, CDR2 SMNVEV (reference sequence). The CDR3 nucleotides read TGTGCCAGCAGTTTAGGGGGTCTCCTCCACTTT. Translated: CASSLGGLLHF.

As to this clone: This same CDR3 is encoded by further DNA sequences in the sample. The chain links TRBV10-3 to TRBJ2-7; D gene ambiguous. Trimming removed 0 bases at V and 5 bases at J, with 5 bases between. The CDR3 totals 12 residues. Germline-derived CDR1 and CDR2 are ENHRY and SYGVKD. The chain's CDR3 is CAISESADEQYF. The DNA for the CDR3 is TGTGCCATCAGTGAGTCGGCGGACGAGCAGTACTTC.

V is TRBV5-1 and J is TRBJ2-1, with 8 bases fitting TRBD1. V shed 0 bases and J 6 bases; nucleotides not matched to a gene: 5. CDR3 length: 15 residues. Germline V gives CDR1 SGHRS, CDR2 YFSETQ. The CDR3 loop is CASSLDQGASNEQFF. CDR3 nucleotide sequence: TGCGCCAGCAGCTTGGATCAGGGGGCGTCCAATGAGCAGTTCTTC. Combining the CDR3 with reference TRBV5-1 and TRBJ2-1 gives the whole variable domain KAGVTQTPRYLIKTRGQQVTLSCSPISGHRSVSWYQQTPGQGLQFLFEYFSETQRNKGNFPGRFSGRQFSNSRSEMNVSTLELGDSALYLCASSLDQGASNEQFFGPGTRLTVL.

The V gene is TRBV5-4, the J gene TRBJ1-2, with 7 bases that match TRBD1. In germline, CDR1 is SGHNT, CDR2 YYREEE (reference sequence). There are 15 residues in the CDR3. Trimming removed 0 bases from V and 5 bases from J; junction bases left unmatched: 7. The CDR3 spells CASSLGQGGYYGYTF. In DNA form, the CDR3 reads TGTGCCAGCAGCTTGGGCCAAGGGGGCTATTATGGCTACACCTTC. Together with reference TRBV5-4 and TRBJ1-2, the CDR3 gives the full variable domain: ETGVTQSPTHLIKTRGQQVTLRCSSQSGHNTVSWYQQALGQGPQFIFQYYREEENGRGNFPPRFSGLQFPNYSSELNVNALELDDSALYLCASSLGQGGYYGYTFGSGTRLTVV.

In this sample, this clone turned up many times. The sample holds other DNA sequences that translate to the same CDR3. This chain links TRBV5-4 with TRBJ2-5; unclear D gene. The germline V gene encodes CDR1 SGHNT and CDR2 YYREEE (reference sequence). This CDR3 has 13 amino acids. Trimming stripped 0 bases from V and 5 bases from J, with 8 bases between. Here the CDR3 reads CASSLGVGETQYF. Written as DNA, the CDR3 is TGTGCCAGCAGCTTGGGGGTAGGGGAGACCCAGTACTTC. The entire variable domain, with the rest obtained from reference TRBV5-4 and TRBJ2-5, is as follows: ETGVTQSPTHLIKTRGQQVTLRCSSQSGHNTVSWYQQALGQGPQFIFQYYREEENGRGNFPPRFSGLQFPNYSSELNVNALELDDSALYLCASSLGVGETQYFGPGTRLLVL.

The CDR3 DNA is TGTGCCAGCACTTACACCTCTGGGGCCAACGTCCTGACTTTC. Encoded protein: CASTYTSGANVLTF. This chain connects TRBV6-1 to TRBJ2-6; D gene uncertain. The germline CDR1 and CDR2 sequences are MNHNS and SASEGT. The CDR3 runs to 14 residues. V lost 7 bases to trimming and J lost 0 bases, with 7 bases between them.

This clone appeared a single time. The genes are TRBV5-6 and TRBJ2-5; 8 bases are a match to TRBD2. V was pared by 4 bases and J by 5 bases, with 7 bases of the junction left unmatched. This CDR3 is 14 amino acids long. Germline assignment: CDR1 SGHDT and CDR2 YYEEEE. The CDR3 nucleotides read TGTGCCAGCAGCCTGATAGCGGGATTTGAGACCCAGTACTTC. Translated, it gives CASSLIAGFETQYF.

This clone has just a few counts. The chain has TRBV9 and TRBJ2-3, with D possibly being TRBD1 (5 bases). Germline V gene data show CDR1 as SGDLS and CDR2 as YYNGEE. The CDR3 spans 18 residues. V shed 2 bases and J shed 4 bases, with 23 bases lying between them. CDR3 in DNA: TGTGCCAGCAGCGTTGGGAATCGAGGCAGGGCTGGCGCAGATACGCAGTATTTT. Its translation: CASSVGNRGRAGADTQYF.

The chain recombines TRBV30 with TRBJ2-7, with TRBD1 matching over 7 bases. The germline V gene has CDR1 GTSNPN and CDR2 SVGIG (reference sequence). Trimming cost V 2 bases and J 4 bases; bases outside gene matches: 2. This CDR3 is built from 12 residues. The CDR3 protein is CAWSRTGYEQYF. Written as DNA, the CDR3 is TGTGCCTGGAGTCGGACAGGATACGAGCAGTACTTC.

The J gene is TRBJ2-3, the V gene TRBV7-2; no clear D gene. Germline CDR1 reads SGHTA; CDR2 reads FQGNSA. V lost 2 bases, J lost 4 bases, and 10 bases lay in between. This CDR3 has 14 residues. The CDR3 here is CASSLYPKADTQYF. The CDR3 DNA reads as TGTGCCAGCAGCTTATATCCTAAGGCAGATACGCAGTATTTT.

This chain uses TRBV2 with TRBJ2-1; D not certain. CDR3 length: 13 amino acids. Trimming took off 2 bases at V and 6 bases at J, with 8 bases between the two ends. Germline V CDR1 and CDR2: SNHLY, FYNNEI. The CDR3 sequence is CASSEHRGNEQFF. The CDR3 DNA sequence: TGTGCCAGCAGTGAACATCGTGGCAATGAGCAGTTCTTC.

The CDR3 loop is CASSVGWGNNYGYTF. CDR3 DNA sequence: TGTGCCAGCAGCGTAGGTTGGGGAAATAACTATGGCTACACCTTC. The V call is TRBV9, the J call TRBJ1-2, with no clear D. CDR3 length: 15 amino acids. The V end was cut by 0 bases, the J end by 1 base, with 10 bases between. Germline V gene lookup returns CDR1 SGDLS and CDR2 YYNGEE. Looking up the rest from reference TRBV9 and TRBJ1-2 gives the full variable domain: DSGVTQTPKHLITATGQRVTLRCSPRSGDLSVYWYQQSLDQGLQFLIQYYNGEERAKGNILERFSAQQFPDLHSELNLSSLELGDSALYFCASSVGWGNNYGYTFGSGTRLTVV.

This chain joins TRBV6-5 and TRBJ2-5, with D tentatively TRBD2 (5 bases). CDR1 and CDR2 (germline): MNHEY, SVGAGI. The CDR3 loop spans 13 amino acids. Between the trimmed V and J ends, which lost 6 bases and 7 bases, there was a span of 15 bases. The DNA of the CDR3 is TGTGCCAGCAGCACCGACGGGGTTGGGACCCAGTACTTC. This encodes CASSTDGVGTQYF.